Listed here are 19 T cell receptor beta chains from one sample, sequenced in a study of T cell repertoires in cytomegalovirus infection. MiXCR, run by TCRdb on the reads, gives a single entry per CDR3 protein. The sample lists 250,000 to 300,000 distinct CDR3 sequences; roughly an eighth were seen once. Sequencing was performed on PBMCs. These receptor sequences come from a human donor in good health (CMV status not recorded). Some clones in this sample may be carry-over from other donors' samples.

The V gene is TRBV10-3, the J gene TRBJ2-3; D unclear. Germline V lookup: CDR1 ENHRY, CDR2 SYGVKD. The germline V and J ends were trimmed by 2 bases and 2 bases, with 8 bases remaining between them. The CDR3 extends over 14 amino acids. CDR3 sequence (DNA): TGTGCCATCAGTGAGGTGGGATACACAGATACGCAGTATTTT. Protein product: CAISEVGYTDTQYF.

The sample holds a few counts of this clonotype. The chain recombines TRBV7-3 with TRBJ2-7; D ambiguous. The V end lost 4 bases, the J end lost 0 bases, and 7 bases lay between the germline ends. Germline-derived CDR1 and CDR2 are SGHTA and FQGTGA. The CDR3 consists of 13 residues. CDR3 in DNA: TGTGCCAGCAGCTCCCCCGGCTCCTACGAGCAGTACTTC. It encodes CASSSPGSYEQYF.

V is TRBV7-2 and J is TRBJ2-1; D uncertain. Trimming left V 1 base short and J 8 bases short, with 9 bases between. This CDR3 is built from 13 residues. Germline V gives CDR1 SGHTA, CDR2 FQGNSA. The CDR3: CASSLDSRDEQFF. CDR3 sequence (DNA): TGTGCCAGCAGCTTAGACAGTCGCGATGAGCAGTTCTTC.

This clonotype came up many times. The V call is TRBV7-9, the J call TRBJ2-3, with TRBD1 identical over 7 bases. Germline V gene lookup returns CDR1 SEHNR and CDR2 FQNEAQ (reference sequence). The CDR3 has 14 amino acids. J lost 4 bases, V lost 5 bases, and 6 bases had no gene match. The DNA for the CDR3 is TGTGCCAGCAGCCCGTGGCAGGGGGCAGATACGCAGTATTTT. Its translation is CASSPWQGADTQYF.

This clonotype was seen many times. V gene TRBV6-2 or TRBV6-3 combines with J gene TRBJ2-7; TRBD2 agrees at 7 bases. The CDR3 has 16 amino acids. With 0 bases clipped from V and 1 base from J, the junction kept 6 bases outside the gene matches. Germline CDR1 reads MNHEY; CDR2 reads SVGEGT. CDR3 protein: CASSYSMGLLSYEQYF. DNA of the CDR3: TGTGCCAGCAGTTACTCGATGGGACTACTTTCCTACGAGCAGTACTTC.

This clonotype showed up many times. In DNA, the CDR3 is TGTGCCAGCAGCGCCCCAGGGAACTGGCAGCCCCAGCATTTT. This gives the protein CASSAPGNWQPQHF. The chain employs TRBV7-8 and TRBJ1-5, with D possibly TRBD1 on 5 matching bases. CDR3 length equals 14 residues. The ends were cut back, 5 bases at V and 7 bases at J, with 15 bases in the middle. The V gene's germline CDR1 is SGHVS and CDR2 FQNEAQ.

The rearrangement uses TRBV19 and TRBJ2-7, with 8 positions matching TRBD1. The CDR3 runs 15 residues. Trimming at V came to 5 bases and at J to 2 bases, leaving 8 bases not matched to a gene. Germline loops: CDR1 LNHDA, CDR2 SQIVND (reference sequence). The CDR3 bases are TGTGCCAGTAGTGCCTCGGGACAGGTAACCTACGAGCAGTACTTC. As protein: CASSASGQVTYEQYF.

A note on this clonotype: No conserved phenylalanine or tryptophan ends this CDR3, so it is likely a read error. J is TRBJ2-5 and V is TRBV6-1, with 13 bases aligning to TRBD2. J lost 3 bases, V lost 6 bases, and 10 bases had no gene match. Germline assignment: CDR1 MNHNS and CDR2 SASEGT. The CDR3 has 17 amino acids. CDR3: CASSPLPGLAGKETQYV. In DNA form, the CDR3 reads TGTGCCAGCAGCCCTCTTCCGGGACTAGCGGGGAAAGAGACCCAGTACGTC.

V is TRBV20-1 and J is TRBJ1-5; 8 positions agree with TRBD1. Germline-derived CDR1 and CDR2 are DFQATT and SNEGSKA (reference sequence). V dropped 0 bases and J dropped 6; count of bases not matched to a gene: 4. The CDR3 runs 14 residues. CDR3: CSARDPRGPQPQHF. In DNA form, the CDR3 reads TGCAGTGCTAGAGATCCCAGGGGGCCTCAGCCCCAGCATTTT.

The CDR3 DNA is TGCGCCAGCAGCAGAAATTCTGGGGCCAACGTCCTGACTTTC. Translation: CASSRNSGANVLTF. The chain combines TRBV5-1 with TRBJ2-6; D is undetermined. The ends were cut back, 4 bases at V and 1 base at J, with 6 bases in the middle. Per the germline V gene, CDR1 is SGHRS and CDR2 is YFSETQ. The CDR3 is 14 amino acids.

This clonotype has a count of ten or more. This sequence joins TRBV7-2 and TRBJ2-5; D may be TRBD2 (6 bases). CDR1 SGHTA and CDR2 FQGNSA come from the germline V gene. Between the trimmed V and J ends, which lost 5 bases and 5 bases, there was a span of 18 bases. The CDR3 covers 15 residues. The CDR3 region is CASSVQTRGDETQYF. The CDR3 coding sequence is TGTGCCAGCAGCGTCCAGACTAGAGGTGACGAGACCCAGTACTTC.

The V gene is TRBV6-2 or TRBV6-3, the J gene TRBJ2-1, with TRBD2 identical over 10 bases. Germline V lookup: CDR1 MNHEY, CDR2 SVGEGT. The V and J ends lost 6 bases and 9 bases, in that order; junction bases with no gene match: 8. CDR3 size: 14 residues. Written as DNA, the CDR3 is TGTGCCAGCAGACCAAGCGGGAGGGCCACTGAGCAGTTCTTC. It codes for CASRPSGRATEQFF.

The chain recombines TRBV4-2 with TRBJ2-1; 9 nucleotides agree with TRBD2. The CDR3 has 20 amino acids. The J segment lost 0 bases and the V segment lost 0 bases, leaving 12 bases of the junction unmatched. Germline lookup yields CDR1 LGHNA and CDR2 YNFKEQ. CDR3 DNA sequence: TGTGCCAGCAGCCAAGATATACAGAGCGGGAGGCCAAGCTCCTACAATGAGCAGTTCTTC. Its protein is CASSQDIQSGRPSSYNEQFF.

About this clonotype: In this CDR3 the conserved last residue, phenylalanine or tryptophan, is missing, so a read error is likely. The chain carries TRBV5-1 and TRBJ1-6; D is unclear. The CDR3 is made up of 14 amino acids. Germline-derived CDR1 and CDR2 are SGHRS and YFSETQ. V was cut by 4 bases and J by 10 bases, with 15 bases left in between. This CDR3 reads CASSLEGPKSPLHL. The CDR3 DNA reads TGCGCCAGCAGCCTGGAAGGGCCCAAATCACCCCTCCACCTT.

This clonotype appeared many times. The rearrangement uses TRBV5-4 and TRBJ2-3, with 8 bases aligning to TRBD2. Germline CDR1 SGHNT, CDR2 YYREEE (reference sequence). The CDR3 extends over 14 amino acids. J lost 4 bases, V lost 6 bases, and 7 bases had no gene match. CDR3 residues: CASTPGGGPDTQYF. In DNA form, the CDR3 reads TGTGCCAGCACGCCCGGGGGGGGACCAGATACGCAGTATTTT.

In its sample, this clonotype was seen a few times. The CDR3 protein is CSARVEPDRPLHF. CDR3 coding DNA: TGCAGTGCTAGAGTGGAGCCGGACAGGCCCCTCCACTTT. The chain uses TRBV20-1 and TRBJ1-6; TRBD1 matches 7 bases. The germline V gene has CDR1 DFQATT and CDR2 SNEGSKA (reference sequence). V trimming: 1 base; J trimming: 13 bases; junction bases outside the gene matches: 7. The CDR3 runs 13 residues.

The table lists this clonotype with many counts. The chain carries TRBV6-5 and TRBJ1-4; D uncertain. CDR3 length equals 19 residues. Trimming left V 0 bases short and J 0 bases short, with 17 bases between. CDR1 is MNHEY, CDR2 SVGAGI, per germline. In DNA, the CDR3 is TGTGCCAGCAGTTACTCGTCGGGCCTATACAGTGCAACTAATGAAAAACTGTTTTTT. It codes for CASSYSSGLYSATNEKLFF.

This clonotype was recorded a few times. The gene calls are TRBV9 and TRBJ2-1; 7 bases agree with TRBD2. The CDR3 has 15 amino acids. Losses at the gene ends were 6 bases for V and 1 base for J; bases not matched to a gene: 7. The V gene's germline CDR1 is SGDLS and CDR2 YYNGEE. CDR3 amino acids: CASTLGEGSYNEQFF. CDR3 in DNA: TGTGCCAGCACCCTAGGGGAGGGGTCCTACAATGAGCAGTTCTTC. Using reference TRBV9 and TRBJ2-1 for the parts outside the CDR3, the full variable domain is DSGVTQTPKHLITATGQRVTLRCSPRSGDLSVYWYQQSLDQGLQFLIQYYNGEERAKGNILERFSAQQFPDLHSELNLSSLELGDSALYFCASTLGEGSYNEQFFGPGTRLTVL.

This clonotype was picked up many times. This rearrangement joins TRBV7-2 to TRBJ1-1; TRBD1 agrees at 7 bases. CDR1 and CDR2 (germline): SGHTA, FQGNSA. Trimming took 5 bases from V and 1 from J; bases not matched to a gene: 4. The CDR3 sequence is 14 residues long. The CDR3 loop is CASSDQGGNTEAFF. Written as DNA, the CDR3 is TGTGCCAGCAGCGACCAGGGGGGGAACACTGAAGCTTTCTTT.